This record looks at one TCR beta chain sequence and its context. The TCR libraries each used total RNA (roughly 3,500 ng per library). Eight separate reactions per sample served to make cDNA. TCRdb re-called the 5' RACE reads and gives one entry per CDR3 protein, without DNA. Its listing shows about 380,000 distinct CDR3 sequences. This sample was taken from a study of monozygotic twins with inflammatory bowel disease. Germline V gene sequence: CDR1 KGHDR, CDR2 SFDVKD. CDR3 length equals 11 residues. V is TRBV24-1 and J is TRBJ1-1. The sequencing sample was made of blood. The sequence was obtained from a human donor with ulcerative colitis or Crohn's disease, or a healthy co-twin of an affected twin (not recorded which). The CDR3 is CATRSNTEAFF.